This TCR beta chain came from a study of blood T cells in healthy people across ages. The study, taken as a whole, reports: Relative to aged donors, long-lived donors carried more naive CD4+ cells and displayed higher diversity. Unsorted PBMC material precluded a definitive naive versus antigen-experienced comparison.

Remarks on this clonotype: No antigen is known for it.

The use of a sample-barcoded 5' primer and a J-beta primer mix characterized a second PCR of about 6 to 12 cycles. TCRdb reanalysed the 5' RACE reads using MiXCR and keeps one entry per CDR3 protein. This sample has about 1.4 million distinct CDR3 sequences, with almost 60% found just once. PBMCs were isolated at a quantity of at least 6 million per sample. The V gene's germline CDR1 is MNHEY and CDR2 SVGEGT. CDR3 size: 13 residues. The V end lost 2 bases, the J end lost 2 bases, and 7 bases lay between the germline ends. The clonotype originates from a man aged 18 to 35 in good health. Source material: blood. V is TRBV6-2 or TRBV6-3 and J is TRBJ2-7; unclear D gene. The CDR3 here is CASSYVSTYEQYF. The DNA of the CDR3 is TGTGCCAGCAGTTACGTGTCGACCTACGAGCAGTACTTC.